This TCR beta chain was recovered during a study of T cells after yellow fever vaccination. This clonotype was found many times. Its antigen is unidentified. A 5'RACE template-switching step, the method used to make TCR cDNA, added a universal primer site and UMIs. TCRdb itself ran the 5' RACE reads through MiXCR, one entry per CDR3 protein. The table records 300,000 or so distinct CDR3 sequences, roughly 8.3% of them present only once. Overall study results and limits: Reappearance after the booster was observed for most primary-vaccination clones (roughly 97% CD4, almost 90% CD8). Although the secondary response was weaker, it peaked faster, at day 5 versus 15. Abundant clonotypes from the bulk population could have been carried over as contaminants into FACS-sorted repertoires.

The CDR3 contains 15 residues. Trimming removed 4 bases from V and 5 bases from J, with 16 bases in between. Germline loops: CDR1 MNHEY, CDR2 SMNVEV (reference sequence). Sequenced here: PBMCs, sampled more than 35 days after the first yellow fever vaccination. The chain joins TRBV27 to TRBJ2-3; perhaps D is TRBD1 or TRBD2 (5 bases each). The TCR originated in a man between 18 and 35 years old who received the YFV17D yellow fever vaccine. The CDR3 is CASSSGTLSIDTQYF. As DNA, the CDR3 is TGTGCCAGCAGTTCCGGGACCCTCAGTATAGATACGCAGTATTTT.